The table lists the clone carrying this T cell receptor beta chain with a count of one. Trimming removed 2 bases at V and 6 bases at J, with 8 bases between. This CDR3 is built from 13 residues. Germline CDR1 SGHTA, CDR2 FQGTGA. Participant age was roughly 18 to 95 years, and participants resided in roughly 25 US areas. Participants' own reports of clinical history determined their cohort assignment. Donors in Cohort 3 who had recovered were those with two negative PCRs, healthcare professional clearance, or resolution of their symptoms. Libraries were prepared by immunoSEQ multiplex PCR; TCRdb keeps only in-frame clonotypes and omits some of them. The table includes about 380,000 clones, roughly 91% detected once. These data are taken from a study of blood T cell repertoires in COVID-19. Study background: T cells, B-cell-depleted T cells, or PBMCs supplied cDNA or gDNA.

The clonotype was recovered from a woman aged 18-29 years who had recovered from COVID-19. The specimen sequenced was PBMCs or T cells enriched from blood (not recorded which). The chain links TRBV7-3 to TRBJ2-1; tentative D call: TRBD2 (5 bases). As DNA, the CDR3 is TGTGCCAGCAGCTTATCTAGCACCAATGAGCAGTTCTTC. Protein product: CASSLSSTNEQFF.